The clone carrying this TCR beta chain was detected once. Its target is not known. Genomic DNA per cell subset filled all wells of several immunoSEQ plates. Produced via immunoSEQ multiplex PCR; TCRdb's table is partial and in-frame only. In the table there are approximately 400,000 clones, approximately 97% of which are singletons. These data are taken from a study of shared clonotypes between healthy human individuals. This CDR3 is built from 16 residues. Germline assignment: CDR1 SGDLS and CDR2 YYNGEE. J gave up 7 bases and V 0 bases, and 9 bases lay outside the gene matches. Study outcomes and limitations: Clonotype sharing among donors was expected to depend on sequencing depth. Clonotypes not shared had lower generation probabilities than those common to all four donors.

Donors had no recently reported acute infections or vaccinations and were HIV-negative. The rearrangement links TRBV9 to TRBJ2-2; 7 nucleotides line up with TRBD1. The source of this sequence is a young man in good health. Specimen: memory CD8+ T cells sorted from blood. Indicated subset: CD45RO+ cells pooled with CCR7-negative TemRA cells. The CDR3 sequence: CASSVGGGTVSGELFF. As DNA, the CDR3 is TGTGCCAGCAGCGTAGGGGGTGGGACAGTTAGCGGGGAGCTGTTTTTT.